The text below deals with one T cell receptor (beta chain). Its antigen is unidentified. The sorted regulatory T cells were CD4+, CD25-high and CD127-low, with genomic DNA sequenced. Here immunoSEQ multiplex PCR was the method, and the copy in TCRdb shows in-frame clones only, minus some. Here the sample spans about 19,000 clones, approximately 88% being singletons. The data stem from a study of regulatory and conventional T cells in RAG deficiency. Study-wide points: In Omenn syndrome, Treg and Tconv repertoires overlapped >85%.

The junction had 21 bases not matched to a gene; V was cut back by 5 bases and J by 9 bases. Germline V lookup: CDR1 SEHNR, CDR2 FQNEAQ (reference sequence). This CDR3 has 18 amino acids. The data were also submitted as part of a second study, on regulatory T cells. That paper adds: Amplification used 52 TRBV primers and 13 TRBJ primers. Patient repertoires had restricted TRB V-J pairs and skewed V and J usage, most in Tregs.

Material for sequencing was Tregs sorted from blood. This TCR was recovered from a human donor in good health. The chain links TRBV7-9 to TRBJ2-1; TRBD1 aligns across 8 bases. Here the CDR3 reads CASSPYIWTGRTGGEQFF. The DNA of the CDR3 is TGTGCCAGCAGCCCCTACATATGGACAGGGCGGACCGGCGGTGAGCAGTTCTTC. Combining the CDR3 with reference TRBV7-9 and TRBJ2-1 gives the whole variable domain DTGVSQNPRHKITKRGQNVTFRCDPISEHNRLYWYRQTLGQGPEFLTYFQNEAQLEKSRLLSDRFSAERPKGSFSTLEIQRTEQGDSAMYLCASSPYIWTGRTGGEQFFGPGTRLTVL.